This TCR beta chain was captured in a study of T-cell memory formation after mild COVID-19. Constant-segment-primed 5'RACE gave TCR alpha and TCR beta cDNA libraries with sample barcodes and UMIs. TCRdb reprocessed the 5' RACE reads with MiXCR, giving one entry per CDR3 protein. The top ten clones hold about 12% of a sample with about 390,000 distinct CDR3 sequences, roughly 21% of them seen once. CDR3 length: 13 amino acids. Trimming took 4 bases from V and 10 from J; bases not matched to a gene: 7. The germline V gene has CDR1 SGDLS and CDR2 YYNGEE. There are a few counts of this clonotype. Its target is not known. Points from the study as a whole: CD4/CD8 balance held among clones contracting day 15 to 85, and later expanders leaned CD4+. Some responding clones appeared in pre-infection memory, suggesting cross-reactive memory joined.

This sequence originates from an adult woman who had mild COVID-19 (a few samples of this study predate the infection). Cell type and time point are not known. The source material was PBMCs or a T cell subset sorted from them (not recorded which). V gene TRBV9 combines with J gene TRBJ2-1, with 8 bases lining up with TRBD1. CDR3: CASSPNTGGEQFF. The CDR3 region has the DNA TGTGCCAGCAGCCCAAACACAGGGGGAGAGCAGTTCTTC.